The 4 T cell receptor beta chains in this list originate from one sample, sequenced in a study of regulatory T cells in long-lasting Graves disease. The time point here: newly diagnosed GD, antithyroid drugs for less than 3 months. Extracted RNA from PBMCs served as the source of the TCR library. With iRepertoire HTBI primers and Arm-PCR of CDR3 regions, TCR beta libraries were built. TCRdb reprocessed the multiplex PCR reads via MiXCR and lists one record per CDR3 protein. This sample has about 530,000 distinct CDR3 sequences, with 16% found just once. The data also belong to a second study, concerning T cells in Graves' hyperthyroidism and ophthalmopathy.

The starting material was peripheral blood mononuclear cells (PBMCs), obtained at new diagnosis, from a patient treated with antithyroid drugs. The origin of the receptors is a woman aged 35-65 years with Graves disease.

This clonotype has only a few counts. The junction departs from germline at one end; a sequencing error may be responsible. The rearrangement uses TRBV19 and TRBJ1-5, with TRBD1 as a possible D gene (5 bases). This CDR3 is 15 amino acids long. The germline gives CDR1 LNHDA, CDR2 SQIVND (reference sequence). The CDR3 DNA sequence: TGTGCCAGCAGTAGAGACAGAACCCAAGCTCGGCCCCAGCATTTT. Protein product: CASSRDRTQARPQHF.

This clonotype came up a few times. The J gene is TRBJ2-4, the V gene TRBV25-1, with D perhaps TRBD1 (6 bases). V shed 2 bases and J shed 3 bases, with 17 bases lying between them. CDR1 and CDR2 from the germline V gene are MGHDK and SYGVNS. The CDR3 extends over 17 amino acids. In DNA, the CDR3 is TGTGCCAGCAGTGAAACCTTGGACAGTCGAGGCAAAAACATTCAGTACTTC. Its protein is CASSETLDSRGKNIQYF. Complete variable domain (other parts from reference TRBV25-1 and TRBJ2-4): EADIYQTPRYLVIGTGKKITLECSQTMGHDKMYWYQQDPGMELHLIHYSYGVNSTEKGDLSSESTVSRIRTEHFPLTLESARPSHTSQYLCASSETLDSRGKNIQYFGAGTRLSVL.

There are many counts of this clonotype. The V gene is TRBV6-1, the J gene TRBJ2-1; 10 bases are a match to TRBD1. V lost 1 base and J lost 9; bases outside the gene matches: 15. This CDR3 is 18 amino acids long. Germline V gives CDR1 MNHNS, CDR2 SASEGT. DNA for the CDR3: TGTGCCAGCAGTGAAGTTGTATTTTGGGACAGGGGTCCGGCTGAGCAGTTCTTC. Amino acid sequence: CASSEVVFWDRGPAEQFF.

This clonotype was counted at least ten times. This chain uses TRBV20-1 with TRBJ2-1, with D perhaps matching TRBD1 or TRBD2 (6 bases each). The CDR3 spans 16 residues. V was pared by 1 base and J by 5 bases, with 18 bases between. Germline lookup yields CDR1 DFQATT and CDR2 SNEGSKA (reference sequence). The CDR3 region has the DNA TGCAGTGCTAGAGGGACCGGGGGCTATAATCACAATGAGCAGTTCTTC. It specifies CSARGTGGYNHNEQFF.